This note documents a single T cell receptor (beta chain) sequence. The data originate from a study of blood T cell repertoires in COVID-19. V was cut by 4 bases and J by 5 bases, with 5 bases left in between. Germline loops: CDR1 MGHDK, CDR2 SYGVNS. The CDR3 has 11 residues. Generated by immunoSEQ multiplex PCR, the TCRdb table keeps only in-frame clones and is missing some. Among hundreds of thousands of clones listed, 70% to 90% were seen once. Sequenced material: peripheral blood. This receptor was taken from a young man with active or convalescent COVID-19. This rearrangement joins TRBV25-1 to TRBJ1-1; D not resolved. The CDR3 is CASSVGTEAFF. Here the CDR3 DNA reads TGTGCCAGCAGTGTCGGGACTGAAGCTTTCTTT. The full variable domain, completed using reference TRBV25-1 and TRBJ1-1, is EADIYQTPRYLVIGTGKKITLECSQTMGHDKMYWYQQDPGMELHLIHYSYGVNSTEKGDLSSESTVSRIRTEHFPLTLESARPSHTSQYLCASSVGTEAFFGQGTRLTVV.